This T cell receptor (beta chain) was retrieved from a study of T-cell reconstitution after alpha-beta-depleted transplantation in children. Trimming left V 4 bases short and J 5 bases short, with 16 bases between. The CDR3 loop spans 15 amino acids. Germline loops: CDR1 SGHRS, CDR2 YFSETQ. This sample's TCRbeta library carried unique molecular identifier barcodes. TCRdb called the PCR reads again in MiXCR, with one record for every CDR3 protein. The repertoire holds roughly 420,000 distinct CDR3 sequences, with under 20% as singletons. This clonotype was sampled from a boy under two years old who had a stem cell transplant for Wiskott-Aldrich syndrome, so the T cells may come from the graft donor. V is TRBV5-1 and J is TRBJ2-1, with no clear D. Sequenced here: PBMCs, mostly from graft donor cells, sampled 360 days after TCRalphabeta/CD19-depleted stem cell transplant. CDR3 sequence reads: CASSRGPPRDNEQFF. The CDR3, as DNA: TGCGCCAGCAGCCGCGGACCCCCCCGGGACAATGAGCAGTTCTTC.